The source of this TCR beta chain is a study of blood T cell repertoires in COVID-19. In the authors' workflow: Amplification of reference gene primers provided the estimated nucleated cell counts. Profiled with immunoSEQ multiplex PCR; TCRdb holds only in-frame clones, not every one. The V and J calls and clone size are taken from that table; D and trimming were inferred from the DNA. The table has roughly 150,000 clones, 78% seen once. Germline-derived CDR1 and CDR2 are SGHTA and FQGNSA. CDR3 length: 15 amino acids. J gave up 5 bases and V 2 bases, and 9 bases lay outside the gene matches. This clone was found once.

What was sequenced was peripheral blood. This receptor was obtained from a woman aged 80 or over with acute or convalescent COVID-19. The chain joins TRBV7-2 to TRBJ2-7, with 7 bases matching TRBD1. CDR3 loop: CASSLKRQGANEQYF. CDR3 bases: TGTGCCAGCAGCTTAAAAAGACAGGGTGCGAACGAGCAGTACTTC.